This TCR beta chain is from a study of blood T cells in healthy people across ages. The individuals who served as donors were healthy Caucasians living in Russia, aged roughly 6 to 100. Extraction of total RNA produced a minimum of 6 micrograms from each sample. Per germline, CDR1 SGHRS and CDR2 YFSETQ. The J segment lost 4 bases and the V segment lost 2 bases, leaving 6 bases of the junction unmatched. The CDR3 covers 14 residues. Next came a second PCR, run for 7 to 11 cycles, which used a sample-barcoded 5' primer along with a J-beta primer mix. A template-switch adaptor with 12 random nucleotides tagged each cDNA molecule. TCRdb re-called the 5' RACE reads through MiXCR, storing one row per CDR3 protein. The sample carries more than 1,400,000 distinct CDR3 sequences, 42% recorded once. A few counts support this clonotype.

The rearrangement uses TRBV5-1 and TRBJ2-7; TRBD2 agrees at 7 bases. This sequence originates from a woman younger than 30 in good health. Material: blood. CDR3 DNA sequence: TGCGCCAGCAGCTTAGGACTAGTTGGTTACGAGCAGTACTTC. Amino acids: CASSLGLVGYEQYF.